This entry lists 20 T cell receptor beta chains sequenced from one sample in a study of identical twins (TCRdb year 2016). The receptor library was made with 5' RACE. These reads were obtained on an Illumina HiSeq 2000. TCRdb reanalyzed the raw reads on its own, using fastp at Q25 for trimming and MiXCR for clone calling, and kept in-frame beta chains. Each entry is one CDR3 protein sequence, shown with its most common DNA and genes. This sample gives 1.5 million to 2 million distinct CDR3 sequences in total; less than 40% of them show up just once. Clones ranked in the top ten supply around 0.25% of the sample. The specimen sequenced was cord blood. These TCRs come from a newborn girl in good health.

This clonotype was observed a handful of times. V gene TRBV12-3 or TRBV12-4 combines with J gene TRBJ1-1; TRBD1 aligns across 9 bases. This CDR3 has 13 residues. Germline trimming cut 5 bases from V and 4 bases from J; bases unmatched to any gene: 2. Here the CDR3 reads CASSHRGLTEAFF. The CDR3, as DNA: TGTGCCAGCAGTCACAGGGGGCTCACTGAAGCTTTCTTT.

The CDR3: CASRSDRGENGELFF. Here the CDR3 DNA reads TGTGCCAGCAGATCCGACAGGGGAGAAAACGGGGAGCTGTTTTTT. The V gene is TRBV6-5, the J gene TRBJ2-2, with 8 bases matching TRBD1. CDR1 MNHEY and CDR2 SVGAGI come from the germline V gene. J gave up 7 bases and V 6 bases, and 10 bases lay outside the gene matches. The CDR3 extends over 15 amino acids.

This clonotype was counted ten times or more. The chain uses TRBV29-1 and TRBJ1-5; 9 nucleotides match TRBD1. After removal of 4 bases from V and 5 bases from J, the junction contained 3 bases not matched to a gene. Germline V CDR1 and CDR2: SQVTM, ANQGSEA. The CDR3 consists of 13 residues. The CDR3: CSVGTGGYQPQHF. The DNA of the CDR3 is TGCAGCGTTGGAACAGGGGGCTATCAGCCCCAGCATTTT.

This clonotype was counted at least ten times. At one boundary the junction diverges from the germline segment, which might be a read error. This CDR3 reads CASSRGQGNTEAFF. The CDR3 DNA reads as TGTGCCAGCAGCCGCGGACAGGGGAACACTGAAGCTTTCTTT. The V and J genes are TRBV4-1 and TRBJ1-1; 8 bases agree with TRBD1. The germline V gene encodes CDR1 MGHRA and CDR2 YSYEKL. This CDR3 comprises 14 residues.

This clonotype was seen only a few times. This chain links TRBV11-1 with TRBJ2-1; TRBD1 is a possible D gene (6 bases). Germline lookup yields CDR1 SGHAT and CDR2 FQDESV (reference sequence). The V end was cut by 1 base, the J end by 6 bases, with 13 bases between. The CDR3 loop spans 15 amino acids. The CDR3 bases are TGTGCCAGCAGCTTAGGCAGAGGGGGATCCAATGAGCAGTTCTTC. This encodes CASSLGRGGSNEQFF.

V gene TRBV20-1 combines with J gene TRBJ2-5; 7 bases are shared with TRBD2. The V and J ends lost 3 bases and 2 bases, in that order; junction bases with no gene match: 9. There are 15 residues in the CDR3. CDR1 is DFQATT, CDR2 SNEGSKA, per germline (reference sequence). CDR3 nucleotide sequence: TGCAGTGCTAGTAGAGGGAGCGGGAAGCAAGAGACCCAGTACTTC. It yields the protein CSASRGSGKQETQYF.

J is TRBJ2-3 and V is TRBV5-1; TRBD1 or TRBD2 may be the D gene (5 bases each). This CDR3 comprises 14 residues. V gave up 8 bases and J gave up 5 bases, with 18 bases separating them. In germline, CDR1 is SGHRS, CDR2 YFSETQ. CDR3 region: CARGTMKRVDTQYF. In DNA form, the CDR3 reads TGCGCCAGAGGGACGATGAAGAGGGTAGATACGCAGTATTTT.

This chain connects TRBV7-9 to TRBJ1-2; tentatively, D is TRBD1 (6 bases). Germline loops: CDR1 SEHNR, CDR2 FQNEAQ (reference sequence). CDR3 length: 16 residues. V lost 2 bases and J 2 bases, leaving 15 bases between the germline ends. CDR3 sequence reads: CASSLHRVGGNYGYTF. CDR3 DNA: TGTGCCAGCAGCTTACACAGGGTAGGAGGGAACTATGGCTACACCTTC.

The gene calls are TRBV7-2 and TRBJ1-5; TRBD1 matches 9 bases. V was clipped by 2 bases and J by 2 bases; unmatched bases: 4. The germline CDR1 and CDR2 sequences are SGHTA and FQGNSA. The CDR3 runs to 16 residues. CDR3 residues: CASSLRTGVGNQPQHF. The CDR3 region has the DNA TGTGCCAGCAGCTTAAGGACAGGGGTTGGCAATCAGCCCCAGCATTTT.

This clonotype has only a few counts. The CDR3 spells CASSSRTGGVNEQFF. DNA of the CDR3: TGTGCCAGCAGTTCCCGGACAGGTGGGGTCAATGAGCAGTTCTTC. This chain uses TRBV12-3 or TRBV12-4 with TRBJ2-1; 7 bases fit TRBD1. The CDR3 length is 15 residues. Trimming cost V 4 bases and J 6 bases; bases outside gene matches: 9.

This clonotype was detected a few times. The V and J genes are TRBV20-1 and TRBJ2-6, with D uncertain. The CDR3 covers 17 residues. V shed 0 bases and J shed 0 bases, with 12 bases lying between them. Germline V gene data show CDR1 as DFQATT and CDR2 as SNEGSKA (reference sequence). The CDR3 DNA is TGCAGTGCTAGAGATCGGCGGCTTAGCTCTGGGGCCAACGTCCTGACTTTC. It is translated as CSARDRRLSSGANVLTF.

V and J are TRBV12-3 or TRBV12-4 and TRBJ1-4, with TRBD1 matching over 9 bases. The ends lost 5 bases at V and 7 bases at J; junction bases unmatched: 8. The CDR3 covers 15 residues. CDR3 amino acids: CASSPSTGGFEKLFF. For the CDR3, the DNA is TGTGCCAGCAGTCCCTCGACAGGGGGTTTTGAAAAACTGTTTTTT.

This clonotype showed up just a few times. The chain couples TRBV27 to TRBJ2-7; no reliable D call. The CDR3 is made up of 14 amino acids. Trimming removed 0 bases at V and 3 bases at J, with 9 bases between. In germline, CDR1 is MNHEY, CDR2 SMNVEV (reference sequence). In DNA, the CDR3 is TGTGCCAGCAGTTTATCGGTTGGTTTCTACGAGCAGTACTTC. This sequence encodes CASSLSVGFYEQYF.

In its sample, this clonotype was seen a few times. The DNA of the CDR3 is TGTGCCAGCAGCTTCATTGTAGCGGGGCGGTTTTACGAGCAGTACTTC. Encoded protein: CASSFIVAGRFYEQYF. This sequence joins TRBV7-2 and TRBJ2-7; 8 bases are shared with TRBD2. J gave up 4 bases and V 3 bases, and 11 bases lay outside the gene matches. The CDR3 extends over 16 amino acids. Germline V gene lookup returns CDR1 SGHTA and CDR2 FQGNSA. Supplemented by reference TRBV7-2 and TRBJ2-7, the full variable domain reads GAGVSQSPSNKVTEKGKDVELRCDPISGHTALYWYRQSLGQGLEFLIYFQGNSAPDKSGLPSDRFSAERTGGSVSTLTIQRTQQEDSAVYLCASSFIVAGRFYEQYFGPGTRLTVT.

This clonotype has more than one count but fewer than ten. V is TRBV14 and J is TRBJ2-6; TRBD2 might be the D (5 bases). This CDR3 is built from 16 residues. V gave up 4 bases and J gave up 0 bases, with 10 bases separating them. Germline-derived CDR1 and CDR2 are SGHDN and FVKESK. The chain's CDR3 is CASSPDRGSGANVLTF. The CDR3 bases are TGTGCCAGCAGCCCTGATCGGGGCTCTGGGGCCAACGTCCTGACTTTC.

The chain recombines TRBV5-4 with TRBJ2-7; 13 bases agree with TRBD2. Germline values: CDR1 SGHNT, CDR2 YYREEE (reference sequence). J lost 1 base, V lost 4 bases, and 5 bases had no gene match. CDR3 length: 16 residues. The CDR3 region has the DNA TGTGCCAGCAGCCCGGGACTAGCGGGAACTTCCTACGAGCAGTACTTC. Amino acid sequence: CASSPGLAGTSYEQYF.

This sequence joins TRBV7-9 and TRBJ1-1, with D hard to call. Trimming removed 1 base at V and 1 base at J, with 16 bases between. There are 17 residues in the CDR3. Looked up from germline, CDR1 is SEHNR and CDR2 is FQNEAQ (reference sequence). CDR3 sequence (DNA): TGTGCCAGCAGCTTAGTTAGCCTTCTAGAACCGAACACTGAAGCTTTCTTT. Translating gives CASSLVSLLEPNTEAFF.

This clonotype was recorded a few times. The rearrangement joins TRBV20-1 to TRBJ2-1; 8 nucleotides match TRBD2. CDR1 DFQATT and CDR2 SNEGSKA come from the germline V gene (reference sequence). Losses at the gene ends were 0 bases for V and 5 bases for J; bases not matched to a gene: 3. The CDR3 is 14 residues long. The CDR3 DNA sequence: TGCAGTGCTAGAGAGCCGGGAGGGGACAATGAGCAGTTCTTC. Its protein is CSAREPGGDNEQFF.

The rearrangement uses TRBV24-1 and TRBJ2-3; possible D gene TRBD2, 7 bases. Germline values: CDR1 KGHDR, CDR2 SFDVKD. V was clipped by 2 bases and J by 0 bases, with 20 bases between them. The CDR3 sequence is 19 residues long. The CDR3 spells CATSDSRGGGRLSTDTQYF. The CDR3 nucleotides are TGTGCCACCAGTGATTCCCGAGGGGGGGGGCGCTTAAGCACAGATACGCAGTATTTT.

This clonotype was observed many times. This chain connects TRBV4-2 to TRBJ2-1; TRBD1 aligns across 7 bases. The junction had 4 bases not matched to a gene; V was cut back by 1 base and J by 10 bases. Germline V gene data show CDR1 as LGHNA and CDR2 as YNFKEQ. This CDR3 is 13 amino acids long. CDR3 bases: TGTGCCAGCAGCCAAGGCCGGGACAGCGAGCAGTTCTTC. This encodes CASSQGRDSEQFF.